What follows are 23 T cell receptor beta chains derived from one specimen sequenced in a study of CD8+ T cells in alopecia areata. Following extraction, RNA underwent reverse transcription to cDNA, which served as the sequencing template. Generated by immunoSEQ multiplex PCR, the TCRdb table keeps only in-frame clones and is missing some. The data show under 150,000 clones, approximately 60% seen once. Regarding treatment: oral pan-JAK inhibitor, 5-10 mg twice daily. The starting material was CD4+ T cells sorted from blood, obtained at week 4, from a patient treated with tofacitinib. The receptors shown here come from a human donor with alopecia areata.

J is TRBJ2-1 and V is TRBV5-1; 11 bases are shared with TRBD2. The CDR3 has 15 residues. Germline V lookup: CDR1 SGHRS, CDR2 YFSETQ. The V segment lost 3 bases and the J segment 5 bases; nucleotides outside the gene matches: 4. The CDR3 region is CASSSIAGGDNEQFF. The DNA of the CDR3 is TGCGCCAGCAGCTCCATAGCGGGAGGGGACAATGAGCAGTTCTTC. The whole variable domain, filled in from reference TRBV5-1 and TRBJ2-1, reads KAGVTQTPRYLIKTRGQQVTLSCSPISGHRSVSWYQQTPGQGLQFLFEYFSETQRNKGNFPGRFSGRQFSNSRSEMNVSTLELGDSALYLCASSSIAGGDNEQFFGPGTRLTVL.

A few counts support this clone. This chain uses TRBV15 with TRBJ2-4; TRBD1 aligns across 7 bases. CDR1 and CDR2 (germline): LNHNV, YYDKDF (reference sequence). CDR3 length equals 15 residues. Germline trimming cut 3 bases from V and 0 bases from J; bases unmatched to any gene: 2. The chain's CDR3 is CATSSPGGAKNIQYF. The CDR3, as DNA: TGTGCCACCAGCAGCCCAGGGGGAGCCAAAAACATTCAGTACTTC.

V and J are TRBV19 and TRBJ1-5; maybe TRBD1 (6 bases). V was shortened by 7 bases and J by 2 bases, with 15 bases between the two germline ends. CDR1 is LNHDA, CDR2 SQIVND, per germline (reference sequence). The CDR3 spans 15 residues. The CDR3 sequence: CASTWGADGNQPQHF. The CDR3 DNA is TGTGCCAGTACTTGGGGGGCGGATGGCAATCAGCCCCAGCATTTT.

There are a few counts of this clone. V usage is TRBV29-1 and J usage is TRBJ1-2; TRBD1 might be the D (5 bases). V lost 6 bases, J lost 2 bases, and 13 bases lay in between. Looked up from germline, CDR1 is SQVTM and CDR2 is ANQGSEA. The CDR3 loop spans 13 amino acids. This chain's CDR3 is CSVISQGNYGYTF. CDR3 DNA: TGCAGCGTGATCTCCCAGGGAAACTATGGCTACACCTTC.

This clone has just a few counts. The CDR3 here is CASIPPGGTEAFF. The DNA of the CDR3 is TGTGCCAGCATCCCTCCGGGGGGCACTGAAGCTTTCTTT. The genes are TRBV7-2 and TRBJ1-1, with D possibly matching TRBD1 (5 bases). The V gene lost 7 bases and the J gene lost 4 bases, with 13 bases spanning the gap. Germline loops: CDR1 SGHTA, CDR2 FQGNSA. The CDR3 has 13 residues.

The chain joins TRBV7-6 to TRBJ2-3; the match to TRBD2 covers 10 bases. Trimming removed 2 bases from V and 4 bases from J; junction bases left unmatched: 6. Germline V lookup: CDR1 SGHVS, CDR2 FNYEAQ. This CDR3 is built from 16 residues. The CDR3 is CASSLSASGSSDTQYF. The CDR3 nucleotides read TGTGCCAGCAGCTTAAGCGCTAGCGGGAGTTCAGATACGCAGTATTTT.

The gene calls are TRBV7-2 and TRBJ1-1; D call uncertain. The ends were cut back, 1 base at V and 5 bases at J, with 14 bases in the middle. This CDR3 comprises 15 residues. Germline-derived CDR1 and CDR2 are SGHTA and FQGNSA. The CDR3 nucleotides are TGTGCCAGCAGCTTAGAGGCCGGGTGGGGAACTGAAGCTTTCTTT. Residues: CASSLEAGWGTEAFF.

In its sample, this clone was seen a few times. This sequence joins TRBV29-1 and TRBJ2-1; no definite D call. The CDR3 spans 13 residues. The V gene's germline CDR1 is SQVTM and CDR2 ANQGSEA. The V gene lost 7 bases and the J gene lost 7 bases, with 17 bases spanning the gap. CDR3 sequence reads: CSATFTQWNEQFF. The CDR3 DNA sequence: TGCAGCGCTACTTTTACCCAATGGAATGAGCAGTTCTTC.

The J gene is TRBJ2-7, the V gene TRBV29-1, with 8 nucleotides matching TRBD1. CDR1 and CDR2 from the germline V gene are SQVTM and ANQGSEA. The J segment lost 7 bases and the V segment lost 8 bases, leaving 10 bases of the junction unmatched. The CDR3 has 12 residues. The CDR3 DNA reads TGCAGCACCAGGACAGGGTCGGGGGAGCAGTACTTC. It encodes CSTRTGSGEQYF.

The DNA of the CDR3 is TGTGCCAGCAGCTTAGTCGGGGGAGCCGGGGAGACCCAGTACTTC. Protein: CASSLVGGAGETQYF. The V and J genes are TRBV7-7 and TRBJ2-5, with D possibly matching TRBD2 (6 bases). Trimming cost V 1 base and J 5 bases, with 14 bases left between them. The CDR3 sequence is 15 residues long. The germline V gene has CDR1 SSHAT and CDR2 FNYEAQ (reference sequence).

This clone has only one observation. This chain links TRBV19 with TRBJ2-1; 7 positions agree with TRBD1. This CDR3 is built from 14 residues. Germline trimming cut 5 bases from V and 7 bases from J; bases unmatched to any gene: 8. Germline V lookup: CDR1 LNHDA, CDR2 SQIVND (reference sequence). The CDR3 sequence: CASSVTGTDNEQFF. The CDR3 DNA sequence: TGTGCCAGTAGTGTCACCGGGACAGATAATGAGCAGTTCTTC. The variable domain in full, completed from reference TRBV19 and TRBJ2-1, reads DGGITQSPKYLFRKEGQNVTLSCEQNLNHDAMYWYRQDPGQGLRLIYYSQIVNDFQKGDIAEGYSVSREKKESFPLTVTSAQKNPTAFYLCASSVTGTDNEQFFGPGTRLTVL.

V usage is TRBV6-5 and J usage is TRBJ2-7; the match to TRBD1 covers 8 bases. The trim removed 2 bases at V and 10 bases at J, leaving 7 bases unmatched. CDR3 length equals 13 residues. The germline CDR1 and CDR2 sequences are MNHEY and SVGAGI. Here the CDR3 reads CASSYERQGHQYF. In DNA form, the CDR3 reads TGTGCCAGCAGTTACGAGAGACAGGGGCACCAGTACTTC.

The chain links TRBV2 to TRBJ1-2; TRBD1 might be the D (6 bases). The V and J ends lost 3 bases and 0 bases respectively, with 11 bases between them. This CDR3 has 15 residues. Germline V gene data show CDR1 as SNHLY and CDR2 as FYNNEI. The CDR3 DNA follows: TGTGCCAGCAGTGATCCCGGGGACACTAACTATGGCTACACCTTC. Amino acid sequence: CASSDPGDTNYGYTF.

This sequence joins TRBV18 and TRBJ2-1; D may be TRBD2 (6 bases). The V gene lost 2 bases and the J gene lost 5 bases, with 13 bases spanning the gap. The CDR3 extends over 15 amino acids. Germline-derived CDR1 and CDR2 are KGHSH and LQKENI. The CDR3 is CASSPGGAVDNEQFF. The CDR3 DNA sequence: TGTGCCAGCTCACCAGGAGGGGCAGTGGACAATGAGCAGTTCTTC.

J is TRBJ2-7 and V is TRBV30, with TRBD2 identical over 7 bases. V shed 1 base, J shed 5 bases, and the junction held 8 bases outside the gene matches. The CDR3 has 14 residues. Germline V gives CDR1 GTSNPN, CDR2 SVGIG (reference sequence). The DNA of the CDR3 is TGTGCCTGGAGTGAGGGGAGGGTTTTCAACGAGCAGTACTTC. Its translation is CAWSEGRVFNEQYF.

The V gene is TRBV30, the J gene TRBJ1-6; D may be TRBD1 (6 bases). Trimming left V 7 bases short and J 13 bases short, with 11 bases between. CDR3 length equals 10 residues. Germline values: CDR1 GTSNPN, CDR2 SVGIG (reference sequence). Written as DNA, the CDR3 is TGTGCCTTGGGGGGCGCTCCCCTCCACTTT. Translating gives CALGGAPLHF.

The CDR3 reads CACRDSNQPQHF. CDR3 DNA sequence: TGTGCCTGCCGGGACAGCAATCAGCCCCAGCATTTT. The gene calls are TRBV6-5 and TRBJ1-5; perhaps TRBD1 as D (5 bases). V lost 11 bases to trimming and J lost 1 base, with 9 bases between them. Germline-derived CDR1 and CDR2 are MNHEY and SVGAGI. The CDR3 spans 12 residues.

The chain has TRBV4-3 and TRBJ1-4; the D gene is possibly TRBD1 (5 bases). Germline V gene lookup returns CDR1 LGHNA and CDR2 YSLEER. CDR3 length: 15 residues. Trimming pared 3 bases from V and 0 bases from J, leaving 8 bases between. The CDR3 region is CASSHQGATNEKLFF. The CDR3, as DNA: TGCGCCAGCAGCCACCAGGGAGCAACTAATGAAAAACTGTTTTTT.

The J gene is TRBJ2-1, the V gene TRBV30; unclear D gene. The CDR3 is 13 residues long. Germline loops: CDR1 GTSNPN, CDR2 SVGIG (reference sequence). V was cut by 0 bases and J by 12 bases, with 15 bases left in between. The CDR3 nucleotides are TGTGCCTGGAGTGTATCTCCGAACCTCGGGCAGTTCTTC. Translating it yields CAWSVSPNLGQFF.

V usage is TRBV15 and J usage is TRBJ2-7; tentatively, D is TRBD2 (6 bases). The CDR3 is made up of 16 amino acids. The V gene's germline CDR1 is LNHNV and CDR2 YYDKDF (reference sequence). V lost 1 base and J lost 7, with 20 bases in between. CDR3 in amino acids: CATSRVPLRLAGEQYF. The CDR3 coding sequence is TGTGCCACCAGCAGAGTTCCCCTTCGGCTTGCGGGAGAGCAGTACTTC.

There are a few counts of this clone. The chain uses TRBV11-2 and TRBJ2-3; D may be TRBD1 (5 bases). V was pared by 0 bases and J by 2 bases, with 9 bases between. CDR3 length: 15 residues. Germline V CDR1 and CDR2: SGHAT, FQNNGV. CDR3 amino acids: CASSLDRELTDTQYF. The DNA of the CDR3 is TGTGCCAGCAGCTTAGACAGGGAACTCACAGATACGCAGTATTTT.

The chain joins TRBV23-1 to TRBJ2-7; TRBD2 agrees at 9 bases. TRBV23-1 falls under the ORF class, with uncertain function. This CDR3 has 15 amino acids. V trimming: 9 bases; J trimming: 0 bases; junction bases outside the gene matches: 9. CDR3: CARKRLAEDSYEQYF. The CDR3 DNA reads as TGCGCCAGAAAACGACTAGCGGAGGACTCCTACGAGCAGTACTTC.

This clone was recorded many times. The V gene is TRBV7-9, the J gene TRBJ2-1; D is possibly TRBD1 or TRBD2 (6 bases each). The CDR3 contains 15 residues. Trimming took 5 bases from V and 3 from J, leaving 14 bases between them. Germline CDR1 and CDR2: SEHNR and FQNEAQ (reference sequence). CDR3: CASSGREGGYNEQFF. In DNA form, the CDR3 reads TGTGCCAGCAGCGGACGAGAGGGGGGCTACAATGAGCAGTTCTTC.